A single sample gave rise to the 13 T cell receptor beta chains below, sequenced in a study of blood T cell repertoires in COVID-19. The method was immunoSEQ multiplex PCR; TCRdb's version includes in-frame clones alone and lacks a portion of them. This table holds 300,000 to 350,000 clones, about 90% found once. The sequencing sample was made of peripheral blood. The receptors were sampled from a woman aged 35 to 49 with COVID-19, enrolled during active disease.

The chain combines TRBV28 with TRBJ1-6; D might be TRBD1 (6 bases). Germline V gene lookup returns CDR1 MDHEN and CDR2 SYDVKM. Trimming took 2 bases from V and 10 from J, leaving 15 bases between them. This CDR3 region has 15 residues. In DNA form, the CDR3 reads TGTGCCAGCAGTTTAAAGGACAGAGGCCGCTCACCCCTCCACTTT. Protein: CASSLKDRGRSPLHF.

This clone appeared a few times. The chain uses TRBV30 and TRBJ1-1, with 9 bases fitting TRBD1. J was trimmed by 10 bases and V by 5 bases; bases with no gene match: 5. Germline V CDR1 and CDR2: GTSNPN, SVGIG (reference sequence). This CDR3 spans 11 amino acids. The CDR3 region has the DNA TGTGCCTGGGGGGGACAGGGAGCAGCTTTCTTT. It codes for CAWGGQGAAFF.

This chain uses TRBV24-1 with TRBJ2-1, with D possibly TRBD1 on 5 matching bases. The length of the CDR3 is 13 residues. Trimming removed 3 bases at V and 5 bases at J, with 7 bases between. The germline V gene has CDR1 KGHDR and CDR2 SFDVKD. The CDR3: CATSDGHNNEQFF. DNA of the CDR3: TGTGCCACCAGTGATGGACACAACAATGAGCAGTTCTTC.

This rearrangement joins TRBV9 to TRBJ1-3; 9 bases map to TRBD1. Germline V gene lookup returns CDR1 SGDLS and CDR2 YYNGEE. V shed 0 bases, J shed 4 bases, and the junction held 5 bases outside the gene matches. This CDR3 comprises 16 residues. CDR3 region: CASSVDGQGTGNTIYF. The CDR3 nucleotides are TGTGCCAGCAGCGTAGACGGACAGGGGACCGGAAACACCATATATTTT.

This chain links TRBV7-2 with TRBJ1-2; TRBD1 is a possible D gene (6 bases). From germline, CDR1 is SGHTA and CDR2 FQGNSA. The CDR3 sequence is 15 residues long. V lost 4 bases to trimming and J lost 4 bases, with 16 bases between them. The CDR3 coding sequence is TGTGCCAGCAGCTCAACCTTGGGACATACCTATGGCTACACCTTC. It is translated as CASSSTLGHTYGYTF.

The chain couples TRBV30 to TRBJ2-1; TRBD2 is a possible D gene (6 bases). CDR1 GTSNPN and CDR2 SVGIG come from the germline V gene (reference sequence). The CDR3 is 15 residues long. V lost 1 base and J lost 0, with 10 bases in between. This CDR3 reads CAWSGGETSYNEQFF. As DNA, the CDR3 is TGTGCCTGGAGTGGGGGGGAGACCTCCTACAATGAGCAGTTCTTC. Full variable domain (rest looked up from reference TRBV30 and TRBJ2-1): SQTIHQWPATLVQPVGSPLSLECTVEGTSNPNLYWYRQAAGRGLQLLFYSVGIGQISSEVPQNLSASRPQDRQFILSSKKLLLSDSGFYLCAWSGGETSYNEQFFGPGTRLTVL.

The chain joins TRBV5-1 to TRBJ2-5, with 9 bases fitting TRBD2. This CDR3 is built from 16 residues. Per germline, CDR1 SGHRS and CDR2 YFSETQ. The V segment lost 1 base and the J segment 7 bases; nucleotides outside the gene matches: 11. CDR3 loop: CASSLSGGRALGTQYF. CDR3 sequence (DNA): TGCGCCAGCAGCTTGAGTGGCGGGAGGGCCTTGGGGACCCAGTACTTC. Filled out from reference TRBV5-1 and TRBJ2-5, the complete variable domain reads KAGVTQTPRYLIKTRGQQVTLSCSPISGHRSVSWYQQTPGQGLQFLFEYFSETQRNKGNFPGRFSGRQFSNSRSEMNVSTLELGDSALYLCASSLSGGRALGTQYFGPGTRLLVL.

The genes are TRBV6-5 and TRBJ1-1, with D possibly being TRBD1 (5 bases). Germline V lookup: CDR1 MNHEY, CDR2 SVGAGI. Trimming cost V 6 bases and J 1 base, with 15 bases left between them. The CDR3 is 15 amino acids. The CDR3 DNA follows: TGTGCCAGCAGGGTGGGAGGGGTCCGGAACACTGAAGCTTTCTTT. Translated: CASRVGGVRNTEAFF.

The rearrangement uses TRBV19 and TRBJ1-2; no reliable D call. This CDR3 contains 14 residues. The germline CDR1 and CDR2 sequences are LNHDA and SQIVND (reference sequence). V was cut by 3 bases and J by 3 bases, with 11 bases left in between. As DNA, the CDR3 is TGTGCCAGTAGTATTCTCGCCGAGGACTATGGCTACACCTTC. Its translation: CASSILAEDYGYTF.

This rearrangement joins TRBV9 to TRBJ1-6; maybe TRBD1 (6 bases). The germline CDR1 and CDR2 sequences are SGDLS and YYNGEE. The V end was cut by 7 bases, the J end by 5 bases, with 10 bases between. The length of the CDR3 is 13 residues. The CDR3 sequence is CASGGQNNSPLHF. The CDR3 region has the DNA TGTGCCAGCGGAGGACAGAATAATTCACCCCTCCACTTT.

J is TRBJ2-1 and V is TRBV5-4; 7 nucleotides align to TRBD1. The CDR3 has 15 amino acids. Germline assignment: CDR1 SGHNT and CDR2 YYREEE (reference sequence). The V and J ends lost 2 bases and 2 bases, in that order; junction bases with no gene match: 4. The CDR3 loop is CASSLSQGTYNEQFF. The CDR3, as DNA: TGTGCCAGCAGCTTATCACAGGGGACCTACAATGAGCAGTTCTTC. Drawing the rest from reference TRBV5-4 and TRBJ2-1, the complete variable domain is ETGVTQSPTHLIKTRGQQVTLRCSSQSGHNTVSWYQQALGQGPQFIFQYYREEENGRGNFPPRFSGLQFPNYSSELNVNALELDDSALYLCASSLSQGTYNEQFFGPGTRLTVL.

The rearrangement uses TRBV4-3 and TRBJ1-4, with D possibly TRBD1 on 5 matching bases. The CDR3 length is 15 residues. Germline CDR1 LGHNA, CDR2 YSLEER. V shed 4 bases and J shed 6 bases, with 15 bases lying between them. The CDR3, as DNA: TGCGCCAGCAGCCCCGGTCGGGGGAGTGATGAAAAACTGTTTTTT. This sequence encodes CASSPGRGSDEKLFF.

The chain links TRBV7-2 to TRBJ2-7; D is unresolved. Germline V gene data show CDR1 as SGHTA and CDR2 as FQGNSA. Trimming stripped 6 bases from V and 5 bases from J, with 14 bases between. The CDR3 has 13 residues. The CDR3 reads CASSSPHVDEQYF. CDR3 nucleotides: TGTGCCAGCAGTTCCCCACACGTGGACGAGCAGTACTTC.